This TCR beta chain was retrieved from a study of blood T cell repertoires in COVID-19. Study-wide background: There were acute and convalescent COVID-19 samples, and they came from the United States, Italy and Spain. The cDNA or gDNA used as material had been derived from T cells, B-cell-depleted T cells, or PBMCs.

This CDR3 contains 14 residues. Germline V lookup: CDR1 LNHDA, CDR2 SQIVND (reference sequence). With V trimmed by 3 bases and J by 1 base, 2 bases remained unmatched. Profiled with immunoSEQ multiplex PCR; TCRdb holds only in-frame clones, not every one. The top ten clones hold about 7% of a sample with nearly 300,000 clones, approximately 90% of them seen once. The rearrangement uses TRBV19 and TRBJ2-7; 8 bases are a match to TRBD1. The source of this sequence is a woman younger than 45 who had recovered from COVID-19. Sequencing was performed on peripheral blood. The CDR3 sequence is CASSIRGLSYEQYF. As DNA, the CDR3 is TGTGCCAGTAGTATCAGGGGGCTATCCTACGAGCAGTACTTC.